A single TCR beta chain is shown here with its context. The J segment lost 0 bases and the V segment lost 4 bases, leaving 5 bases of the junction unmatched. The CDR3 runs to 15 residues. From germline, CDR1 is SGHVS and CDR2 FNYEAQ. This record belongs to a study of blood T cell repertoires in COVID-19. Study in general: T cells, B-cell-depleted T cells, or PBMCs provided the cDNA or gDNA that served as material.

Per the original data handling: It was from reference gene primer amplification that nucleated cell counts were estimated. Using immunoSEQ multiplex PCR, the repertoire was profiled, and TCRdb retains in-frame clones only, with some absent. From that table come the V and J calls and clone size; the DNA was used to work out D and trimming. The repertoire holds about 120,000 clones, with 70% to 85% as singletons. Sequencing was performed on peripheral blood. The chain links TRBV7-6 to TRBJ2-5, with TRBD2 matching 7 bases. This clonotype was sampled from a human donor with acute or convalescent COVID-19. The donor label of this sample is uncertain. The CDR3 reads CASSSRRGNQETQYF. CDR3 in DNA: TGTGCCAGCAGCTCCAGGCGGGGGAACCAAGAGACCCAGTACTTC. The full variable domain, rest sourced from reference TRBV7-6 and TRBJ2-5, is GAGVSQSPRYKVTKRGQDVALRCDPISGHVSLYWYRQALGQGPEFLTYFNYEAQQDKSGLPNDRFSAERPEGSISTLTIQRTEQRDSAMYRCASSSRRGNQETQYFGPGTRLLVL.